The 28 T cell receptor beta chains below all came from one sample that was sequenced in a study of tumor-infiltrating lymphocytes in primary liver carcinoma. DNA and RNA were both co-extracted from about 19-30 mg of bulk tissue that had not been sorted. The input was 450 to 500 ng total RNA; TCR beta cDNA was made from it with a constant-region primer. Generation of the TCR beta libraries relied on three nested multiplex PCR rounds using slightly modified ARM-PCR. The first two PCR rounds used TRBV1-TRBV30 primers with a Cbeta primer, around 10 cycles each. TCRdb re-called the multiplex PCR reads with MiXCR, one entry per CDR3 protein. The data hold about 23,000 distinct CDR3 sequences, with over 60% observed a single time. The material sequenced was liver tumor tissue from sampling region 5. Sample subset: tumor region T5, tumor centre. All receptors derive from a woman aged 30 to 39 with primary liver carcinoma and hepatitis B virus infection.

By share, this clonotype ranks as medium-sized. This chain connects TRBV6-2 or TRBV6-3 to TRBJ1-5; no clear D. CDR3 length: 14 residues. V dropped 2 bases and J dropped 0 bases, with 5 bases sitting between them. CDR1 is MNHEY, CDR2 SVGEGT, per germline. This CDR3 reads CASSYLDSNQPQHF. Written as DNA, the CDR3 is TGTGCCAGCAGTTACCTGGATAGCAATCAGCCCCAGCATTTT.

This clonotype was observed a single time. V and J are TRBV28 and TRBJ1-2; D is uncertain. CDR3 length: 13 amino acids. V was shortened by 10 bases and J by 2 bases, with 14 bases between the two germline ends. Germline loops: CDR1 MDHEN, CDR2 SYDVKM. For the CDR3, the DNA is TGTGCCAACACTCAGCCTCCGAACTATGGCTACACCTTC. Protein product: CANTQPPNYGYTF.

This rearrangement joins TRBV28 to TRBJ2-7; D uncertain. Germline CDR1 MDHEN, CDR2 SYDVKM. V lost 10 bases and J lost 0, with 25 bases in between. This CDR3 has 17 amino acids. CDR3 coding DNA: TGTGCCAATAACCTCCCTTTGGACGGATGGTACTCCTACGAGCAGTACTTC. Translated: CANNLPLDGWYSYEQYF.

As for this clonotype: The CDR3 ends on some other residue instead of the conserved phenylalanine or tryptophan, so this is likely a read error. This chain uses TRBV6-5 with TRBJ2-5, with 10 bases lining up with TRBD1. From germline, CDR1 is MNHEY and CDR2 SVGAGI. The CDR3 covers 13 residues. CDR3 loop: CASTTDRGLTQYS. In DNA, the CDR3 is TGCGCCAGCACTACCGACAGGGGGCTGACCCAGTACTCC.

On this clonotype: An end of the junction differs from the germline gene, which may be a read error. The chain employs TRBV5-1 and TRBJ1-1, with D hard to call. Germline CDR1 and CDR2: SGHRS and YFSETQ. The CDR3 loop spans 14 amino acids. This CDR3 reads CASNLTDGDTEAFF. The CDR3 DNA is TGCGCCAGCAACTTGACCGACGGGGACACTGAAGCTTTCTTT.

Comments on this clonotype: At one end the junction does not follow the germline gene, possibly because of a read error. The rearrangement joins TRBV4-3 to TRBJ1-2; D might be TRBD1 (5 bases). Germline CDR1 is LGHNA and CDR2 is YSLEER. CDR3 size: 20 residues. The CDR3 here is CASSQDEGRGRTATNYGYTF. The CDR3 DNA reads TGCGCCAGCAGCCAAGACGAAGGGAGGGGCAGGACCGCTACTAACTATGGGTACACCTTC.

This clonotype is judged medium-sized. V usage is TRBV6-2 or TRBV6-3 and J usage is TRBJ2-2; D remains unclear. The germline gives CDR1 MNHEY, CDR2 SVGEGT. This CDR3 region has 13 residues. Trimming took off 0 bases at V and 5 bases at J, with 4 bases between the two ends. DNA for the CDR3: TGTGCCAGCAGTTACTCGGAGACCGGGGAGCTGTTTTTT. This codes for CASSYSETGELFF.

Note on this clonotype: The missing conserved phenylalanine or tryptophan at the end of this CDR3 makes a read error likely. The chain's CDR3 is CEISESATRQETQYI. The CDR3 DNA reads as TGTGAAATCAGTGAGTCGGCTACCAGACAAGAGACCCAGTACATC. The chain joins TRBV10-3 to TRBJ2-5, with D hard to call. CDR1 is ENHRY and CDR2 is SYGVKD in the germline V gene. The CDR3 runs 15 residues.

The chain combines TRBV4-3 with TRBJ2-7; D is ambiguous. CDR1 and CDR2 (germline): LGHNA, YSLEER. The CDR3 sequence is 18 residues long. Trimming shortened V by 2 bases and J by 3 bases, and 23 bases separated the two germline ends. CDR3 sequence (DNA): TGCGCCAGCAGCCAAACTGTGACGTGGGGTCACATTATCTACGAGCAGTACTTC. It specifies CASSQTVTWGHIIYEQYF.

This clonotype was seen only a few times. A much larger clone lies one base from this, so it may be a read error. The rearrangement joins TRBV29-1 to TRBJ2-4; 8 bases fit TRBD1. This CDR3 is 12 amino acids long. V lost 4 bases to trimming and J lost 8 bases; unmatched junction nucleotides: 4. Germline V gene data show CDR1 as SQVTM and CDR2 as ANQGSEA. As DNA, the CDR3 is TGCAGCGTTGGGACAGGGATAGACATTCAGTACTTC. This codes for CSVGTGIDIQYF.

This clonotype was recorded at least ten times. The rearrangement uses TRBV5-1 and TRBJ2-3; D gene unclear. V was trimmed by 0 bases and J by 4 bases, leaving 9 bases between them. The CDR3 is 14 residues long. Germline CDR1 is SGHRS and CDR2 is YFSETQ. This CDR3 reads CASSLAPPADTQYF. CDR3 DNA: TGCGCCAGCAGCTTGGCCCCGCCAGCAGATACGCAGTATTTT.

Details on this clonotype: One end of the junction varies from germline; a read error may be responsible. The chain uses TRBV6-1 and TRBJ1-1; 7 nucleotides align to TRBD1. The CDR3 length is 14 residues. The germline CDR1 and CDR2 sequences are MNHNS and SASEGT. CDR3 nucleotides: TGTGCCAGCAGTATTGGCAGGGGGTACACTGAAGTTTTCTTT. Its protein product is CASSIGRGYTEVFF.

This clonotype is classed as medium-sized (0.01 to 0.1%). The chain combines TRBV13 with TRBJ1-2, with D perhaps TRBD1 (5 bases). Germline loops: CDR1 PRHDT, CDR2 FYEKMQ (reference sequence). V gave up 5 bases and J gave up 4 bases, with 17 bases separating them. CDR3 length equals 15 residues. DNA of the CDR3: TGTGCCAGCAGCCCCCGTGACGGACACGGCTATGGCTACACCTTC. This translates into CASSPRDGHGYGYTF.

This clonotype has just one count. This clone may be a read error of a much larger clone one base away. Here the CDR3 omits its conserved ending phenylalanine or tryptophan, so a read error is the likely source. The chain employs TRBV11-2 and TRBJ2-3, with D perhaps being TRBD1 or TRBD2 (7 bases each). Per the germline V gene, CDR1 is SGHAT and CDR2 is FQNNGV. Trimming stripped 7 bases from V and 11 bases from J, with 28 bases between. This CDR3 is 16 amino acids long. CDR3 DNA sequence: TGTGCCAGCAACCGGACGCGACAGGGAGGGGGAGATGAGCAGTATCTT. Translation gives CASNRTRQGGGDEQYL.

Concerning this clonotype itself: The CDR3 does not close with the conserved phenylalanine or tryptophan, likely indicating a read error. J is TRBJ2-1 and V is TRBV12-3 or TRBV12-4; 11 bases line up with TRBD2. The CDR3 extends over 15 amino acids. Here the CDR3 DNA reads TGTGTCAGCAGCCAGTCCGGGACTAGCGGAGTTGAGCAGTTCTTA. Its protein product is CVSSQSGTSGVEQFL.

The gene calls are TRBV14 and TRBJ2-7; D is unclear. The CDR3 extends over 13 amino acids. Germline CDR1 SGHDN, CDR2 FVKESK. Between the trimmed V and J ends, which lost 4 bases and 8 bases, there was a span of 15 bases. The CDR3 nucleotides read TGTGCCAGCAGCCTAGTACTAAGGTACAAGCAGTACTTC. Its protein product is CASSLVLRYKQYF.

To note about this clonotype: The final CDR3 position lacks the conserved phenylalanine or tryptophan, pointing to a likely read error. The chain couples TRBV5-4 to TRBJ2-2; tentative D call: TRBD1 (6 bases). Per the germline V gene, CDR1 is SGHNT and CDR2 is YYREEE (reference sequence). CDR3 size: 15 residues. The CDR3 loop is CASSLDRDNIGELFL. The CDR3 DNA is TGTGCCAGCAGCTTGGACAGGGACAACATCGGGGAGCTGTTTTTG.

With regard to this clonotype: At one end the junction does not follow the germline gene, possibly because of a read error. The chain joins TRBV29-1 to TRBJ1-1; 7 bases are shared with TRBD1. The germline CDR1 and CDR2 sequences are SQVTM and ANQGSEA. This CDR3 has 12 amino acids. The CDR3 sequence is CDTETGSTGAFF. Here the CDR3 DNA reads TGCGACACCGAGACAGGGAGCACTGGAGCTTTCTTT. The entire variable domain, with the rest obtained from reference TRBV29-1 and TRBJ1-1, is as follows: SAVISQKPSRDICQRGTSLTIQCQVDSQVTMMFWYRQQPGQSLTLIATANQGSEATYESGFVIDKFPISRPNLTFSTLTVSNMSPEDSSIYLCDTETGSTGAFFGQGTRLTVV.

As for this clonotype: The junction and the germline gene differ at one end; a read error may be behind it. The chain employs TRBV10-3 and TRBJ2-3; 10 bases map to TRBD1. Germline V gene sequence: CDR1 ENHRY, CDR2 SYGVKD. The CDR3 totals 15 residues. For the CDR3, the DNA is TGTGCTATCAGTGAACTCGGGACAGGGGCCGATATGCAGTATTTT. Encoded protein: CAISELGTGADMQYF.

In the case of this clonotype: Germline is not matched at one junction end, which may reflect a read error. The chain combines TRBV4-3 with TRBJ2-1; D call uncertain. Germline CDR1 is LGHNA and CDR2 is YSLEER. This CDR3 is built from 14 residues. CDR3 nucleotides: TGCGCCAGCGGCCACAGAGAGTTGGTCAATAAGCAGTTCTTC. Translated: CASGHRELVNKQFF.

This clonotype was counted ten times or more. The conserved phenylalanine or tryptophan normally closing the CDR3 is absent here, so this likely arose from a read error. The V gene is TRBV10-3, the J gene TRBJ1-5; D gene ambiguous. V shed 0 bases and J shed 3 bases, with 6 bases lying between them. CDR3 length: 14 amino acids. CDR1 is ENHRY, CDR2 SYGVKD, per germline. CDR3 sequence (DNA): TGTGCCATCAGTGAGTCGTCGAACAATCAGCCCCAGCATCTT. Amino acid sequence: CAISESSNNQPQHL.

This clonotype occurred once. No conserved phenylalanine or tryptophan is present at the end of the CDR3, so a read error is the likely explanation. The CDR3, as DNA: TGTGCCAGCAGCTTCGGTAGCGGGCGAGGCACAGATACGCAGTATTCT. This gives the protein CASSFGSGRGTDTQYS. The V and J genes are TRBV11-3 and TRBJ2-3, with 7 bases fitting TRBD2. V lost 3 bases and J lost 1; bases outside the gene matches: 7. This CDR3 comprises 16 residues. The germline V gene has CDR1 SGHNT and CDR2 YENEEA.

This clonotype was detected a few times. The junction departs from germline at one end; a sequencing error may be responsible. The gene calls are TRBV6-5 and TRBJ2-1, with 9 positions matching TRBD2. Germline assignment: CDR1 MNHEY and CDR2 SVGAGI. This CDR3 has 16 residues. The CDR3 here is CTSSVGPREGQNEPFF. The CDR3 nucleotides read TGTACCAGCAGTGTGGGGCCGCGGGAGGGCCAAAATGAGCCGTTCTTC.

Details on this clonotype: A junction boundary mismatches the germline segment, possibly from a read error. The chain combines TRBV4-1 with TRBJ2-2; D is possibly TRBD1 or TRBD2 (6 bases each). The CDR3 runs 15 residues. CDR1 is MGHRA, CDR2 YSYEKL, per germline. The CDR3, as DNA: TGCGCCGGCAGCCAAGATCCGGGGGCGATCGGGGAGCTGTTTTTT. Its protein is CAGSQDPGAIGELFF.

The gene calls are TRBV4-3 and TRBJ2-2, with 8 bases aligning to TRBD2. V shed 8 bases, J shed 4 bases, and the junction held 21 bases outside the gene matches. The V gene's germline CDR1 is LGHNA and CDR2 YSLEER. CDR3 size: 19 residues. The CDR3 sequence is CASGVLAEGPRSITGELFF. CDR3 DNA: TGCGCCAGCGGCGTACTAGCGGAAGGGCCCCGTTCGATCACCGGGGAGCTGTTTTTT.

The chain carries TRBV11-3 and TRBJ2-5; possibly TRBD1 or TRBD2 for D (5 bases each). The CDR3 runs 18 residues. V gave up 5 bases and J gave up 4 bases, with 26 bases separating them. In germline, CDR1 is SGHNT, CDR2 YENEEA. CDR3 protein: CASSLGDSNHGVRETQYF. The CDR3 DNA sequence: TGTGCCAGCAGCCTGGGGGATTCTAACCACGGTGTGCGAGAGACCCAGTACTTC.

In regard to this clonotype: It may be a read error: a sequence one base away is much more abundant. The chain has TRBV4-1 and TRBJ2-1; D not certain. Germline CDR1 is MGHRA and CDR2 is YSYEKL. The CDR3 has 12 amino acids. CDR3 in DNA: TGCGCCTGCAGCCAAGCAGGAACCGAGCAGTTCTTC. This encodes CACSQAGTEQFF.

Regarding this clonotype: One end of the junction varies from germline; a read error may be responsible. This rearrangement joins TRBV11-2 to TRBJ2-3; a weak D match, TRBD1 (7 bases). The CDR3 is 16 residues long. CDR1 is SGHAT and CDR2 is FQNNGV in the germline V gene. Here the CDR3 DNA reads TGTGTCAGCAGCCGGACGCGACAGGGAAGGGGAGGTACGCAATATTTT. Encoded protein: CVSSRTRQGRGGTQYF.